There are many counts of the clone carrying this T cell receptor (beta chain). Its matching antigen is unknown. This entry is derived from a study of CD8+CD57+ T cells in acquired aplastic anemia. Study details: Sorted CD4+ and CD8+ cells gave an average of approximately 3 ug of DNA. Healthy-donor CD4+ cells averaged roughly 10.8 million reads. General study findings and limits: Patients and controls were found to share twenty-nine CD8+ CDR3 sequences.

This CDR3 is built from 13 residues. Germline values: CDR1 LNHDA, CDR2 SQIVND (reference sequence). The ends were cut back, 6 bases at V and 4 bases at J, with 10 bases in the middle. TCR beta VDJ and CDR3 profiles were obtained from a genomic DNA template. Via MiXCR, TCRdb re-called the reads, giving one row per CDR3 protein. Here the sample spans roughly 130,000 distinct CDR3 sequences, 48% being singletons. The gene calls are TRBV19 and TRBJ1-3; a possible D gene is TRBD1 (6 bases). The sequencing input was sorted CD4+, CD8+, or CD8+CD57+ T cells (not recorded which) from PBMCs. The sequence came from a human donor in good health, serving as a control. CDR3 sequence: CASRLGGGNTIYF. In nucleotides, the CDR3 is TGTGCCAGTAGACTAGGGGGAGGAAACACCATATATTTT.